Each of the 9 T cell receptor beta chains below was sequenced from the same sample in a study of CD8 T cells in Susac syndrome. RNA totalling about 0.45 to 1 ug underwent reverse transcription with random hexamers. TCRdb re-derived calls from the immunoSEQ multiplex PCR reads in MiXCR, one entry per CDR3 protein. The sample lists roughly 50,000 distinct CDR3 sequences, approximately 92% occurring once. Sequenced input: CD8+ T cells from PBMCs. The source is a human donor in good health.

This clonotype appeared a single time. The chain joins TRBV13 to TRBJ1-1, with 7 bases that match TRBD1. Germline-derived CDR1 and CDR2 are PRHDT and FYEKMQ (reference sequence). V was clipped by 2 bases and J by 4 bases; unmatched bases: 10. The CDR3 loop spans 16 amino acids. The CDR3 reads CASSLWGEGARTEAFF. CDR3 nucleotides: TGTGCCAGCAGCTTATGGGGAGAGGGGGCGCGCACTGAAGCTTTCTTT.

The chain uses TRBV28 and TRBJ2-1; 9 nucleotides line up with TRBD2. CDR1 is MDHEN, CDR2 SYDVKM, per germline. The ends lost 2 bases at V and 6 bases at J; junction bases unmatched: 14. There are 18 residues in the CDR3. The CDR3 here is CASSLDPRLAGEFNEQFF. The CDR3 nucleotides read TGTGCCAGCAGTTTAGACCCCCGTTTAGCGGGAGAATTCAATGAGCAGTTCTTC.

CDR3 in amino acids: CASSHLLAGGGNGELFF. The CDR3 region has the DNA TGCGCCAGCAGCCACCTACTAGCGGGAGGAGGAAACGGGGAGCTGTTTTTT. The chain links TRBV4-3 to TRBJ2-2; TRBD2 matches 12 bases. V lost 3 bases to trimming and J lost 7 bases; unmatched junction nucleotides: 9. The CDR3 runs to 17 residues. In germline, CDR1 is LGHNA, CDR2 YSLEER.

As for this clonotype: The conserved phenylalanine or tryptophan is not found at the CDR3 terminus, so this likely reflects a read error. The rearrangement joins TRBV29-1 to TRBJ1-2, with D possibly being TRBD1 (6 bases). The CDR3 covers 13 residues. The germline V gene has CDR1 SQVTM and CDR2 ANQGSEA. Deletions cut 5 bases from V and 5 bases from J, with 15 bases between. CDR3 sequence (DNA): TGCAGCGTTCTCCCCGGGGGCGCTTATGGCTACACCCTC. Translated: CSVLPGGAYGYTL.

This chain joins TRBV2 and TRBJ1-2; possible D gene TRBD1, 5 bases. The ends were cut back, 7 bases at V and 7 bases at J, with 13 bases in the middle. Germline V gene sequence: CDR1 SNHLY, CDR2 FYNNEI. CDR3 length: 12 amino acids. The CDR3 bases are TGTGCCAGCACGAGGGGAGTGGGTGGCTACACCTTC. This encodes CASTRGVGGYTF.

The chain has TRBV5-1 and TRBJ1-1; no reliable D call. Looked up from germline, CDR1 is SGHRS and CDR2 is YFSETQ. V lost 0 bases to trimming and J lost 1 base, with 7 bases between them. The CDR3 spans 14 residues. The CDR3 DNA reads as TGCGCCAGCAGCTTGGTGCTAGGGAACACTGAAGCTTTCTTT. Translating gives CASSLVLGNTEAFF.

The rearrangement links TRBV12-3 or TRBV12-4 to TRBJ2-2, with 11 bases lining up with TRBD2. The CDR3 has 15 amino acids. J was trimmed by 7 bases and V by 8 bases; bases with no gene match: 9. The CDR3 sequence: CASETSGIENGELFF. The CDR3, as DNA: TGTGCCAGCGAGACTAGCGGGATAGAAAACGGGGAGCTGTTTTTT.

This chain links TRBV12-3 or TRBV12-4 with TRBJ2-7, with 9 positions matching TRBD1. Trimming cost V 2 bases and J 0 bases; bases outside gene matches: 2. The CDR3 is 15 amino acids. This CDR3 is CASSLRDRDSYEQYF. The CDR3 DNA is TGTGCCAGCAGTTTACGGGACAGGGACTCCTACGAGCAGTACTTC.

The DNA for the CDR3 is TGTGCCAGTAAGCCGACCCCTCCAGGAATTAATGAAAAACTGTTTTTT. Protein sequence: CASKPTPPGINEKLFF. This chain uses TRBV19 with TRBJ1-4; no clear D gene. Trimming stripped 7 bases from V and 4 bases from J, with 19 bases between. This CDR3 has 16 residues. Germline CDR1 reads LNHDA; CDR2 reads SQIVND (reference sequence).